The subject of this entry is one T cell receptor beta chain. Its target is not known. The V end was cut by 4 bases, the J end by 3 bases, with 13 bases between. CDR1 is SGHDT and CDR2 is YYEEEE in the germline V gene. The CDR3 is 15 residues long. Each sample yielded at least 6 micrograms of PBMC total RNA. Sample-barcoded 5' priming and a J-beta primer mix drove a second PCR of 7 to 11 cycles. TCRdb passed the 5' RACE reads through MiXCR, listing each CDR3 protein once. The sample yields about 1,600,000 distinct CDR3 sequences, approximately 42% seen once. The record originates from a study of blood T cells in healthy people across ages. Points from the study as a whole: It was the long-lived donors that had more naive CD4+ cells and higher diversity than aged donors.

The chain employs TRBV5-6 and TRBJ1-4; TRBD1 is a possible D gene (5 bases). The specimen sequenced was blood. The TCR comes from a woman aged 18-29 years in good health. The CDR3 reads CASSPRGTANEKLFF. The CDR3 nucleotides read TGTGCCAGCAGCCCTCGCGGGACCGCTAATGAAAAACTGTTTTTT.